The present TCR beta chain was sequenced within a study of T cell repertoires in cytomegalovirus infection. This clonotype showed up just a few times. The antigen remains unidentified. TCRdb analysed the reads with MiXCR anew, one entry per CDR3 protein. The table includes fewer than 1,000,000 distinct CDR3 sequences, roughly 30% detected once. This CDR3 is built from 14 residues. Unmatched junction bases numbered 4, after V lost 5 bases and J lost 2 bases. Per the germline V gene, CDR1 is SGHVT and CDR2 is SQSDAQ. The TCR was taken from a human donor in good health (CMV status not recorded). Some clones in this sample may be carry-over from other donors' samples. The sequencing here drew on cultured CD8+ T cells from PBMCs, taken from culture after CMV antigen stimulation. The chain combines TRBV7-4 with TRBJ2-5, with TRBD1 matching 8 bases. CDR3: CASSLDREQETQYF. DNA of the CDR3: TGTGCCAGCAGCCTGGACAGGGAGCAAGAGACCCAGTACTTC.